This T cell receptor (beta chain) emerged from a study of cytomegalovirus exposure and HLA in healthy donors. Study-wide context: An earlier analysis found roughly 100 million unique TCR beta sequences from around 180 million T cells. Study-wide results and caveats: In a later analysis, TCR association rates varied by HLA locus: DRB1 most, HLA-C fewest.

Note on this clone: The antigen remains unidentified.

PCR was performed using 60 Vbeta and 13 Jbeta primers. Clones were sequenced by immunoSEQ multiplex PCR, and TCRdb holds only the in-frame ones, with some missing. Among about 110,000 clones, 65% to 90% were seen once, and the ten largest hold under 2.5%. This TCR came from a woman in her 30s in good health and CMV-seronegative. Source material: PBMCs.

The CDR3 sequence: CASSPPLTAGGREQYF. The CDR3 nucleotides read TGTGCCAGCAGTCCCCCCTTAACAGCGGGAGGGCGCGAGCAGTACTTC. The chain recombines TRBV27 with TRBJ2-7, with 10 bases lining up with TRBD2. Germline CDR1 MNHEY, CDR2 SMNVEV (reference sequence). With 5 bases clipped from V and 6 bases from J, the junction kept 13 bases outside the gene matches. The CDR3 has 16 amino acids.